This is a list of T cell receptor beta chains from one sample in a study of cytomegalovirus exposure and HLA in healthy donors. Measured with immunoSEQ multiplex PCR; TCRdb has only the in-frame clones, and not every one. In the table there are 120,000 or so clones, roughly 17% of which are singletons. Sequences were obtained from PBMCs. The receptors here all came from a female donor in good health and CMV-seropositive. Each CDR3 is given with its conserved first and last residue. For some rows the clone size is stated as once, few or many, or as a class when expanded; others skip it.

abundance	v_gene	CDR3aa
few	TRBV5-6	CASNFLSGDQDNYGYTF
few	TRBV6-5	CASSSINRVFSYGYTF
few	TRBV4-3	CASSLNTGTSGASYEQYF
.	TRBV29-1	CSAERQGRYNEQFF
.	TRBV4-3	CASSQEQGGGYTF
few	TRBV7-2	CASSLETSGPYEQYF
.	TRBV12-5	CASGRDRALEKLFF
few	TRBV6-1	CASRESISWGGTDTQYF
few	TRBV5-1	CASSFGLAAYNEQFF
few	TRBV28	CASRLGQGNNEQFF
few	TRBV5-1	CASSPTGSGNTIYF
.	TRBV6-5	CASGIQGTYGYTF
.	TRBV4-1	CASSQGQGRSYNSPLHF
few	TRBV28	CASPSAGPDRMNTEAFF
.	TRBV4-2	CASSQATGGFSRGTGELFF
few	TRBV5-6	CASSYPLIRSPYEQYF
few	TRBV15	CATSRGRDRYYEQYF
few	TRBV30	CAWSGGGTGGKDTQYF
few	TRBV27	CASSLNEGGSTDTQYF
few	TRBV6-5	CASSYRLASYEQYF
.	TRBV30	CAWSVGAGWAGELFF
few	TRBV10-3	CAISEQGIKGEDEQFF
.	TRBV7-9	CASSLANRAYEQYF
few	TRBV11-2	CASRLAGSYNEQFF
few	TRBV4-1	CASSQARQAYSPLHF
.	TRBV12-5	CASGLVEAQETQYF
.	TRBV29-1	CSVEESVTRAFF
.	TRBV30	CACPLEGQSSPLHF
.	TRBV4-1	CASSQALGGLNTEAFF
.	TRBV5-6	CASSVTGISYEQYF
few	TRBV6-1	CASTRQYSNQPQHF
few	TRBV5-1	CASSLGLAGDTDTQYF
.	TRBV4-2	CASSQEDRWIGVAQYF
.	TRBV2	CARGETGTYEQYF
few	TRBV9	CASSVLAGNYEQYF
.	TRBV9	CASSADPDRPFDEQFF
.	TRBV5-6	CASSLAGTGNTGELFF
.	TRBV2	CASSGTGEGSPLHF
.	TRBV27	CASSIFEGDTEAFF
.	TRBV2	CASSGQGAGAEAFF
.	TRBV6-1	CASSVTGGTSYEQYF
.	TRBV2	CASSEGTDIFYEQYF
few	TRBV7-9	CASTLYNSNYGYTF
.	TRBV5-1	CASSLTYLGQETQYF
.	TRBV7-2	CASSPRGQARNYGYTF
few	TRBV5-1	CASGTSGNTGELFF
few	TRBV7-9	CASSLGGGIDEQYF
few	TRBV7-2	CASKVTAGNEQYF
few	TRBV4-2	CASSLGVVNSPLHF
.	TRBV28	CASSFGTSLTETQYF
few	TRBV4-2	CASSQTRGIVAGAAGSEQYF
.	TRBV7-2	CASSFSSGNYEQYF
.	TRBV28	CASSLVQGSGDTEAFF